This is a list of T cell receptor beta chains from one sample in a study of CD8+CD57+ T cells in acquired aplastic anemia. TCRdb re-called the reads with MiXCR, one entry per CDR3 protein. The data contain around 190,000 distinct CDR3 sequences, around 63% of them singletons. The sample taken for sequencing was sorted CD4+, CD8+, or CD8+CD57+ T cells (not recorded which) from PBMCs. Receptors were obtained from a human donor in good health. CDR3s include the opening cysteine and the closing phenylalanine or tryptophan. D genes are given only for firm matches. Clone size is stated in some rows and not others, as once, few, many or a class when expanded.

cdr3_nt,cdr3_aa,v_call,clone_size,j_call,d_call
TGCAGTGCTAGAGAGGCTAATTCACCCCTCCACTTT,CSAREANSPLHF,TRBV20-1,.,TRBJ1-6,.
TGTGCCAGCAGTGACTCGCGGGGGGTAAACAATGAGCAGTTCTTC,CASSDSRGVNNEQFF,TRBV6-4,once,TRBJ2-1,TRBD2
TGTGCCAGCAGTGGACTAGCGGGAGGACACAATGAGCAGTTCTTC,CASSGLAGGHNEQFF,TRBV12-3/TRBV12-4,.,TRBJ2-1,TRBD2
TGTGCCACCAGTGATTTCGATAGGGCAGCCTCCCGGTATGAGCAGTTCTTC,CATSDFDRAASRYEQFF,TRBV24-1,many,TRBJ2-1,.
TGCAGCGTTGATAAGGGCGGGGGAGTTACAGATACGCAGTATTTT,CSVDKGGGVTDTQYF,TRBV29-1,many,TRBJ2-3,TRBD2
TGTGCCAGCAGCGGGGGACAGCGGAACACTGAAGCTTTCTTT,CASSGGQRNTEAFF,TRBV5-5,.,TRBJ1-1,TRBD1
TGTGCCAGCAGCCGGGACCCCTCCTACAATGAGCAGTTCTTC,CASSRDPSYNEQFF,TRBV5-1,.,TRBJ2-1,.
TGCAGTGCTAGTCCCAAAGGTCGCTATGGCTACACCTTC,CSASPKGRYGYTF,TRBV20-1,.,TRBJ1-2,.
TGTGCCAGTACCCTCACAGGGGGCGATAATTCACCCCTCCACTTT,CASTLTGGDNSPLHF,TRBV19,.,TRBJ1-6,TRBD1
TGCAGCGTTGAAAGGGCCTTAAACACTGAAGCTTTCTTT,CSVERALNTEAFF,TRBV29-1,.,TRBJ1-1,.